Below are 32 T cell receptor beta chains sequenced from a single sample in a study of T cell responses to AZD1222 COVID-19 vaccine. Produced via immunoSEQ multiplex PCR; TCRdb's table is partial and in-frame only. The sample gives around 140,000 clones, 92% of which show up once; more than 3.5% is in the top ten. The sequencing here drew on peripheral blood, taken on day 0 of AZD1222 vaccination. The source of these receptors is an adult in good health.

The gene calls are TRBV20-1 and TRBJ1-2; no clear D. V lost 0 bases and J lost 1, with 0 bases in between. CDR1 is DFQATT and CDR2 is SNEGSKA in the germline V gene (reference sequence). This CDR3 is built from 11 residues. DNA for the CDR3: TGCAGTGCTAGAGATAACTATGGCTACACCTTC. Its translation: CSARDNYGYTF.

This sequence joins TRBV15 and TRBJ2-7; weak D call: TRBD1 (6 bases). The CDR3 length is 17 residues. Trimming removed 2 bases at V and 0 bases at J, with 17 bases between. The germline V gene has CDR1 LNHNV and CDR2 YYDKDF (reference sequence). The CDR3 DNA is TGTGCCACCAGCAGATCACAGGGTCCGGGAAGCTCCTACGAGCAGTACTTC. Translated, it gives CATSRSQGPGSSYEQYF.

V is TRBV3-1 (or the pseudogene TRBV3-2) and J is TRBJ2-7, with 7 positions matching TRBD2. Germline loops: CDR1 LGHDT, CDR2 YNNKEL (reference sequence). Trimming at V came to 8 bases and at J to 5 bases, leaving 15 bases not matched to a gene. This CDR3 comprises 15 residues. Here the CDR3 DNA reads TGTGCCAGCTCATTGGGGGGGGAACCCAGCCACGAGCAGTACTTC. Translated: CASSLGGEPSHEQYF.

CDR3 bases: TGTGCCAGCAGCCAGCCGATTCGCTCCTACGAGCAGTACTTC. Translated: CASSQPIRSYEQYF. J is TRBJ2-7 and V is TRBV6-5; D gene unclear. The CDR3 totals 14 residues. Germline V CDR1 and CDR2: MNHEY, SVGAGI. Trimming removed 6 bases at V and 0 bases at J, with 12 bases between.

V is TRBV18 and J is TRBJ2-5, with no clear D. The germline V gene has CDR1 KGHSH and CDR2 LQKENI. The germline V and J ends were trimmed by 3 bases and 5 bases, with 7 bases remaining between them. This CDR3 contains 12 residues. The CDR3 protein is CASSPLGETQYF. The CDR3 DNA is TGTGCCAGCTCACCTCTCGGGGAGACCCAGTACTTC.

The chain employs TRBV5-5 and TRBJ2-1; D possibly uses TRBD1 or TRBD2 (5 bases each). V was shortened by 6 bases and J by 8 bases, with 18 bases between the two germline ends. Germline-derived CDR1 and CDR2 are SGHKS and YYEKEE (reference sequence). This CDR3 has 14 amino acids. The CDR3 DNA follows: TGTGCCAGCAACCCACCCGGGCCGGGGCATGAGCAGTTCTTC. Translating gives CASNPPGPGHEQFF.

The chain links TRBV28 to TRBJ2-7, with a tentative D call TRBD2 (7 bases). The CDR3 has 16 amino acids. Germline CDR1 is MDHEN and CDR2 is SYDVKM. V lost 3 bases, J lost 3 bases, and 18 bases lay in between. The CDR3 reads CASSLEQGGGVYEQYF. The CDR3 DNA is TGTGCCAGCAGTTTGGAACAGGGAGGGGGAGTCTACGAGCAGTACTTC.

This clone was counted a few times. This chain links TRBV19 with TRBJ1-4; D gene ambiguous. Trimming removed 7 bases at V and 8 bases at J, with 14 bases between. This CDR3 has 13 amino acids. The germline V gene encodes CDR1 LNHDA and CDR2 SQIVND (reference sequence). In nucleotides, the CDR3 is TGTGCCAGTATGGCAGGCGTAGAGGAAAAACTGTTTTTT. Protein product: CASMAGVEEKLFF.

DNA of the CDR3: TGCGCCAGCAGCTTGGTTAGCGGGAGTGACTACAATGAGCAGTTCTTC. Residues: CASSLVSGSDYNEQFF. The rearrangement uses TRBV5-1 and TRBJ2-1; 9 nucleotides line up with TRBD2. Germline V gene lookup returns CDR1 SGHRS and CDR2 YFSETQ. CDR3 length: 16 amino acids. J lost 3 bases, V lost 0 bases, and 4 bases had no gene match.

The chain uses TRBV5-1 and TRBJ2-1; TRBD1 matches 8 bases. The CDR3 length is 17 residues. The germline gives CDR1 SGHRS, CDR2 YFSETQ. The trim removed 4 bases at V and 0 bases at J, leaving 9 bases unmatched. The CDR3 bases are TGCGCCAGCAGCCCAGGGACAGGCAGCAGCTCCTACAATGAGCAGTTCTTC. Amino acids: CASSPGTGSSSYNEQFF.

The CDR3 DNA is TGTGCCATCAGCGGCGACGGACTAAGCACAGATACGCAGTATTTT. Translating it yields CAISGDGLSTDTQYF. The J gene is TRBJ2-3, the V gene TRBV10-3; tentatively, D is TRBD2 (6 bases). The CDR3 is 15 residues long. Germline V gene data show CDR1 as ENHRY and CDR2 as SYGVKD. Between the trimmed V and J ends, which lost 6 bases and 0 bases, there was a span of 13 bases.

The sample holds a few counts of this clone. The J gene is TRBJ2-5, the V gene TRBV24-1, with D unresolved. Looked up from germline, CDR1 is KGHDR and CDR2 is SFDVKD. The ends were cut back, 4 bases at V and 7 bases at J, with 12 bases in the middle. CDR3 length: 13 residues. In DNA form, the CDR3 reads TGTGCCACCAGTGAGCCGGACCAATTGACCCAGTACTTC. Translation: CATSEPDQLTQYF.

The chain joins TRBV21-1 to TRBJ1-6. TRBV21-1 is assigned pseudogene status. The CDR3 is made up of 15 amino acids. As DNA, the CDR3 is TGTGCCAGCACCCGAGGAGGCGCCTATAATTCACCCCTCCACTTT. Residues: CASTRGGAYNSPLHF.

The V gene is TRBV19, the J gene TRBJ2-1; the D is unclear. V was trimmed by 0 bases and J by 9 bases, leaving 18 bases between them. The V gene's germline CDR1 is LNHDA and CDR2 SQIVND (reference sequence). The CDR3 consists of 16 residues. The CDR3 DNA sequence: TGTGCCAGTAGTATAGATTGGCCTATTCGTAATCGTGAGCAGTTCTTC. Residues: CASSIDWPIRNREQFF.

A single count supports this clone. The rearrangement joins TRBV7-2 to TRBJ2-2, with D possibly called TRBD1 or TRBD2 (6 bases each). The CDR3 consists of 18 residues. CDR1 is SGHTA, CDR2 FQGNSA, per germline. V dropped 5 bases and J dropped 0 bases, with 19 bases sitting between them. DNA of the CDR3: TGTGCCAGCAGCCCCCTGCTAGGGGGAGGAACGAACACCGGGGAGCTGTTTTTT. Translating gives CASSPLLGGGTNTGELFF. Complete variable domain (other parts from reference TRBV7-2 and TRBJ2-2): GAGVSQSPSNKVTEKGKDVELRCDPISGHTALYWYRQSLGQGLEFLIYFQGNSAPDKSGLPSDRFSAERTGGSVSTLTIQRTQQEDSAVYLCASSPLLGGGTNTGELFFGEGSRLTVL.

The chain joins TRBV4-3 to TRBJ2-1; 8 bases are a match to TRBD2. CDR3 length: 17 residues. V shed 2 bases, J shed 8 bases, and the junction held 14 bases outside the gene matches. Germline CDR1 and CDR2: LGHNA and YSLEER. The CDR3 nucleotides read TGCGCCAGCAGCCAATATCGCTCGGGAGGGCCACGGCATGAGCAGTTCTTC. It encodes CASSQYRSGGPRHEQFF.

This chain uses TRBV5-1 with TRBJ2-5; D is uncertain. This CDR3 comprises 15 residues. V lost 0 bases to trimming and J lost 5 bases, with 14 bases between them. CDR1 and CDR2 (germline): SGHRS, YFSETQ. The CDR3 spells CASSLVVSIGETQYF. The CDR3, as DNA: TGCGCCAGCAGCTTGGTCGTCAGTATAGGGGAGACCCAGTACTTC.

This chain joins TRBV6-5 and TRBJ1-2; 8 positions match TRBD1. The CDR3 extends over 15 amino acids. The germline CDR1 and CDR2 sequences are MNHEY and SVGAGI. V trimming: 7 bases; J trimming: 4 bases; junction bases outside the gene matches: 11. This chain's CDR3 is CASKEGQDPGYGYTF. The CDR3 nucleotides are TGTGCCAGCAAAGAGGGACAGGATCCTGGCTATGGCTACACCTTC.

This clone was observed a single time. The genes are TRBV2 and TRBJ2-7; D is unresolved. CDR1 is SNHLY, CDR2 FYNNEI, per germline. V lost 6 bases, J lost 3 bases, and 6 bases lay in between. This CDR3 has 11 amino acids. For the CDR3, the DNA is TGTGCCAGCAGACGGTACTACGAGCAGTACTTC. Translation gives CASRRYYEQYF. Filled out from reference TRBV2 and TRBJ2-7, the complete variable domain reads EPEVTQTPSHQVTQMGQEVILRCVPISNHLYFYWYRQILGQKVEFLVSFYNNEISEKSEIFDDQFSVERPDGSNFTLKIRSTKLEDSAMYFCASRRYYEQYFGPGTRLTVT.

The V and J genes are TRBV5-5 and TRBJ1-1; TRBD1 agrees at 9 bases. The CDR3 runs 13 residues. Trimming at V came to 2 bases and at J to 6 bases, leaving 2 bases not matched to a gene. The germline gives CDR1 SGHKS, CDR2 YYEKEE (reference sequence). CDR3 region: CASSLTGGSEAFF. The CDR3 nucleotides are TGTGCCAGCAGCTTAACAGGGGGCTCTGAAGCTTTCTTT.

V gene TRBV11-2 combines with J gene TRBJ1-1; D not certain. The V end was cut by 5 bases, the J end by 1 base, with 11 bases between. From germline, CDR1 is SGHAT and CDR2 FQNNGV. The CDR3 totals 14 residues. CDR3 DNA: TGTGCCAGCAGCCCCCGGGCCCGGAACACTGAAGCTTTCTTT. It is translated as CASSPRARNTEAFF.

This chain links TRBV27 with TRBJ1-2; D possibly corresponds to TRBD1 (5 bases). Trimming pared 5 bases from V and 8 bases from J, leaving 18 bases between. CDR1 MNHEY and CDR2 SMNVEV come from the germline V gene (reference sequence). This CDR3 has 14 residues. CDR3 sequence reads: CASSARVLRDGYTF. The CDR3 bases are TGTGCCAGCAGTGCGCGGGTATTAAGGGACGGCTACACCTTC.

The chain joins TRBV10-1 to TRBJ2-1; TRBD1 aligns across 9 bases. Germline V gene lookup returns CDR1 WNHNN and CDR2 SYGVQD (reference sequence). This CDR3 has 12 amino acids. Trimming removed 5 bases from V and 12 bases from J; junction bases left unmatched: 5. CDR3: CASSKQGAGQFF. The CDR3, as DNA: TGCGCCAGCAGTAAACAGGGGGCTGGGCAGTTCTTC.

The chain is built from TRBV5-6 and TRBJ2-7; a possible D gene is TRBD1 (5 bases). Trimming removed 4 bases from V and 3 bases from J, with 11 bases in between. CDR3 size: 13 residues. Germline values: CDR1 SGHDT, CDR2 YYEEEE. The CDR3: CASSMTAFYEQYF. DNA of the CDR3: TGTGCCAGCAGCATGACAGCCTTCTACGAGCAGTACTTC.

The J gene is TRBJ1-6, the V gene TRBV10-3; possibly TRBD1 for D (6 bases). The CDR3 sequence is 12 residues long. CDR1 and CDR2 (germline): ENHRY, SYGVKD. V shed 10 bases and J shed 7 bases, with 11 bases lying between them. For the CDR3, the DNA is TGTGCCACTAGGGGGGTAAATTCACCCCTCCACTTT. Protein sequence: CATRGVNSPLHF.

J is TRBJ1-1 and V is TRBV19; 8 bases match TRBD1. The CDR3 has 15 residues. The germline CDR1 and CDR2 sequences are LNHDA and SQIVND (reference sequence). J lost 6 bases, V lost 9 bases, and 15 bases had no gene match. The CDR3 DNA follows: TGTGCCAGCCAAGTGGAGACAGGGGTATTCTCTGAAGCTTTCTTT. Translating gives CASQVETGVFSEAFF. The whole variable domain, filled in from reference TRBV19 and TRBJ1-1, reads DGGITQSPKYLFRKEGQNVTLSCEQNLNHDAMYWYRQDPGQGLRLIYYSQIVNDFQKGDIAEGYSVSREKKESFPLTVTSAQKNPTAFYLCASQVETGVFSEAFFGQGTRLTVV.

The chain links TRBV28 to TRBJ2-7; TRBD1 aligns across 10 bases. This CDR3 region has 15 residues. The V gene's germline CDR1 is MDHEN and CDR2 SYDVKM. The V gene end was trimmed by 6 bases and the J gene end by 7 bases; junction bases not matched to a gene: 12. The CDR3 loop reads CASRRAGTGASEQYF. The CDR3 DNA is TGTGCCAGCAGGCGAGCCGGGACAGGGGCTTCTGAGCAGTACTTC.

This clone was picked up one time. The J gene is TRBJ2-3, the V gene TRBV7-3; 7 positions match TRBD1. This CDR3 has 15 amino acids. J was trimmed by 3 bases and V by 2 bases; bases with no gene match: 5. Germline values: CDR1 SGHTA, CDR2 FQGTGA. As DNA, the CDR3 is TGTGCCAGCAGCTTACCACAGGGGCATACAGATACGCAGTATTTT. Its protein is CASSLPQGHTDTQYF.

Only a few counts were recorded for this clone. The chain carries TRBV4-2 and TRBJ2-1, with 8 bases aligning to TRBD2. Germline V gene sequence: CDR1 LGHNA, CDR2 YNFKEQ. J gave up 4 bases and V 0 bases, and 8 bases lay outside the gene matches. The CDR3 is 17 residues long. CDR3 loop: CASSQEAITSGYNEQFF. The CDR3 DNA follows: TGTGCCAGCAGCCAAGAGGCCATCACTAGCGGATACAATGAGCAGTTCTTC.

This clone was detected only a few times. V and J are TRBV28 and TRBJ1-2; D is ambiguous. The CDR3 covers 12 residues. V was cut by 4 bases and J by 8 bases, with 11 bases left in between. Germline V gene lookup returns CDR1 MDHEN and CDR2 SYDVKM. Written as DNA, the CDR3 is TGTGCCAGCAGTTCGCTACCGAGGGGCTACACCTTC. It yields the protein CASSSLPRGYTF.

The rearrangement uses TRBV7-8 and TRBJ1-1; D remains ambiguous. CDR3 length equals 12 residues. V was shortened by 6 bases and J by 6 bases, with 11 bases between the two germline ends. Germline CDR1 SGHVS, CDR2 FQNEAQ. The CDR3 sequence: CASSTQEPEAFF. DNA for the CDR3: TGTGCCAGCAGTACTCAGGAGCCTGAAGCTTTCTTT.

The V and J genes are TRBV19 and TRBJ2-2; D might be TRBD1 or TRBD2, each matching 6 bases. The CDR3 runs to 16 residues. Looked up from germline, CDR1 is LNHDA and CDR2 is SQIVND (reference sequence). Trimming pared 6 bases from V and 6 bases from J, leaving 20 bases between. The DNA of the CDR3 is TGTGCCAGTAGCTTATCGAGGGGGAGGCTCCCCGGGGAGCTGTTTTTT. As protein: CASSLSRGRLPGELFF.